This T cell receptor beta chain was sequenced during a study of blood T cell repertoires in COVID-19. Study background: The study drew acute and convalescent COVID-19 samples from the United States, Italy and Spain. In each case, the material was cDNA or gDNA derived from T cells, B-cell-depleted T cells, or PBMCs.

The authors' processing: Reference gene primer amplification yielded estimated nucleated cell counts. The data were produced by immunoSEQ multiplex PCR, yet TCRdb's version contains in-frame clones alone and is incomplete. V and J calls plus clone size are reproduced from that table; the DNA served to infer D and trimming. The table shows about 25,000 clones, with roughly nine tenths occurring only once. The specimen sequenced was peripheral blood. This TCR came from a human donor with active COVID-19. The donor label of this sample is uncertain.

The CDR3 nucleotides read TGTGCCAGCAGGATGGAGGGTACCTACGAGCAGTACTTC. Its translation is CASRMEGTYEQYF. The rearrangement joins TRBV6-5 to TRBJ2-7; possibly TRBD2 for D (6 bases). Germline V gene data show CDR1 as MNHEY and CDR2 as SVGAGI. V was trimmed by 6 bases and J by 2 bases, leaving 11 bases between them. This CDR3 spans 13 amino acids.